Listed below are T cell receptor beta chains from one sample, sequenced in a study of T cell responses to AZD1222 COVID-19 vaccine. Profiling relied on immunoSEQ multiplex PCR, and the TCRdb table lists in-frame clones only, not all of them. The sample holds 94,000 or so clones; approximately 87% are singletons and the top ten take roughly 24%. This specimen consisted of peripheral blood, obtained on day 0 of AZD1222 vaccination. The receptors here all came from an adult in good health. CDR3s include the opening cysteine and the closing phenylalanine or tryptophan. A D gene is named only where the DNA matches it firmly. Not all rows give a size; the values are once, few, many and, for expanded clones, a class.

clone_size,j_call,v_call,d_call,cdr3_nt,cdr3_aa
-,TRBJ2-2,TRBV7-9,-,TGTGCCAGCAGCACCCAAAGTAGCACCGGGGAGCTGTTTTTT,CASSTQSSTGELFF
-,TRBJ2-1,TRBV14,TRBD2,TGTGCCAGCAGCCAAAGGGGTCGGACTAGGGATGAGCAGTTCTTC,CASSQRGRTRDEQFF
-,TRBJ1-4,TRBV11-2,-,TGTGCCAGCACAGCGGGCGGGGAAAAACTGTTTTTT,CASTAGGEKLFF
once,TRBJ1-1,TRBV19,-,TGTGCCACCGGGGAAGTGAACACTGAAGCTTTCTTT,CATGEVNTEAFF
-,TRBJ1-2,TRBV7-9,-,TGTGCCAGCAGCTTAGGAGTGGCAGGCTCCTATGGCTACACCTTC,CASSLGVAGSYGYTF
once,TRBJ2-7,TRBV15,TRBD2,TGTGCCACCAGCAGTGGGGGCCGTTTGTTTAGCGGGAGTTCCTACGAGCAGTACTTC,CATSSGGRLFSGSSYEQYF
-,TRBJ2-2,TRBV28,-,TGTGCCAGCCAAAGCGCAGGACGGGCAATAGAAGGGGAGCTGTTTTTT,CASQSAGRAIEGELFF
-,TRBJ1-2,TRBV5-4,-,TGTGCCAGCAGCCGAGCCGGGGACGGAGCTAACTATGGCTACACCTTC,CASSRAGDGANYGYTF
-,TRBJ2-1,TRBV11-1,TRBD2,TGTGCCAGCAGTTTATTAGCGGGAGGTAGGAATGAGCAGTTCTTC,CASSLLAGGRNEQFF
-,TRBJ1-5,TRBV27,-,TGTGCCAGCCACGGGGGGGTTGGCAATCAGCCCCAGCATTTT,CASHGGVGNQPQHF
-,TRBJ2-7,TRBV5-5,TRBD1,TGTGCCAGCAGGTCTGGACAGGGGGATTTCTACGAGCAGTACTTC,CASRSGQGDFYEQYF
-,TRBJ1-3,TRBV5-1,-,TGCGCCAGCAGCTTGGTCTTGAGGGGAAGCTCTGGAAACACCATATATTTT,CASSLVLRGSSGNTIYF
-,TRBJ2-2,TRBV9,-,TGTGCCAGCAGCGTAGGTGCGACATCGAACACCGGGGAGCTGTTTTTT,CASSVGATSNTGELFF
few,TRBJ2-5,TRBV7-2,-,TGTGCCAGCAGCAAGGGACCCCGGGAGACCCAGTACTTC,CASSKGPRETQYF
-,TRBJ1-5,TRBV19,TRBD1,TGTGCCAGTAGTATAACGAGGACAGGGGAACCATATAGCAATCAGCCCCAGCATTTT,CASSITRTGEPYSNQPQHF